Many counts were recorded for the clone carrying this TCR beta chain. What it binds is not known. This entry is derived from a study of response to subunit inactivated influenza vaccine. Study-wide points: Authors suggested few new T cells are recruited by each seasonal influenza vaccination.

Germline V gives CDR1 DFQATT, CDR2 SNEGSKA (reference sequence). Trimming took 4 bases from V and 0 from J, leaving 7 bases between them. The CDR3 loop spans 13 amino acids. Each CDR3 protein gets one entry after TCRdb re-called the RT-PCR reads with MiXCR. Of hundreds of thousands of distinct CDR3 sequences in the sample, approximately 15% were seen once. Specimen: CD4+ T cells sorted from PBMCs, collected around 25 months after vaccination. This chain connects TRBV20-1 to TRBJ2-1; D is unclear. The TCR comes from a man aged 50-75 years who received an inactivated influenza vaccine. As DNA, the CDR3 is TGCAGTGCTATTCGAAGCTCCTACAATGAGCAGTTCTTC. Its translation is CSAIRSSYNEQFF.